This T cell receptor (beta chain) was identified in a study of blood T cell repertoires in COVID-19. V was clipped by 5 bases and J by 9 bases, with 17 bases between them. The CDR3 contains 13 residues. CDR1 is SGHRS and CDR2 is YFSETQ in the germline V gene. Clones were sequenced by immunoSEQ multiplex PCR, and TCRdb holds only the in-frame ones, with some missing. The sample carries approximately 80,000 clones, approximately 82% recorded once. Sequencing was done on a sample of peripheral blood. V and J are TRBV5-1 and TRBJ2-5; D perhaps matches TRBD1 (6 bases). The receptor's source is a woman in her seventies with acute or convalescent COVID-19. The CDR3: CASSFPGQISQYF. The CDR3 DNA follows: TGCGCCAGCAGTTTCCCGGGACAAATCTCCCAGTACTTC.